Here is one T cell receptor (beta chain) with its context. Authors' methods: Reference gene primer amplification gave nucleated cell count estimates. Generated by immunoSEQ multiplex PCR, the TCRdb table keeps only in-frame clones and is missing some. V, J and clone size are those of that table, while D and trimming were read from the DNA. The sample records some 140,000 clones, roughly four fifths being singletons. The V end was cut by 6 bases, the J end by 4 bases, with 15 bases between. This CDR3 contains 14 residues. Germline V gene lookup returns CDR1 SNHLY and CDR2 FYNNEI. This sample stems from a study of blood T cell repertoires in COVID-19. Background on the study: The origin of the acute and convalescent COVID-19 samples was the United States, Italy and Spain. From T cells, B-cell-depleted T cells, or PBMCs came the material, which was cDNA or gDNA.

The sequence came from a man older than 75 with acute or convalescent COVID-19. The sequencing input was peripheral blood. The chain is built from TRBV2 and TRBJ1-1; weak D call: TRBD1 (6 bases). The CDR3 reads CASSDGQRSTEAFF. DNA of the CDR3: TGTGCCAGCAGCGATGGACAGCGCAGCACTGAAGCTTTCTTT.